Listed here are 23 T cell receptor beta chains from one sample, sequenced in a study of T cell clonality in common variable immunodeficiency. The method was immunoSEQ multiplex PCR; TCRdb's version includes in-frame clones alone and lacks a portion of them. Altogether approximately 81,000 clones were found in the sample, and no singletons occur. Input material: peripheral blood mononuclear cells. The source of these receptors is a person aged 18 to 75 in good health.

This clone was detected ten times or more. The CDR3 end lies 3 residues beyond the end of the read and is filled in from the germline J gene. The genes are TRBV29-1 and TRBJ2-7; 9 bases map to TRBD2. The V gene's germline CDR1 is SQVTM and CDR2 ANQGSEA. The V segment lost 6 bases and the J segment 2 bases; nucleotides outside the gene matches: 8. The CDR3 is made up of 14 amino acids. The covered CDR3 bases are TGCAGCGTCATGATTAGCGGGGGAGCCTACGAG. Translating it yields CSVMISGGAYE. The CDR3 as a whole reads CSVMISGGAYEQYF.

This clone was recorded many times. The CDR3 goes on 3 residues after the read ends, and that part is filled in from the germline J gene. The V and J genes are TRBV10-1 and TRBJ1-1; 7 nucleotides agree with TRBD1. Germline CDR1 WNHNN, CDR2 SYGVQD (reference sequence). The CDR3 contains 14 residues. With V trimmed by 5 bases and J by 4 bases, 7 bases remained unmatched. CDR3 DNA, as far as it was read: TGCGCCAGCAGTTACCGACAGGGTACCACTGAA. It yields the protein CASSYRQGTTE. The CDR3 reads in full as CASSYRQGTTEAFF.

Comments on this clone: The junction does not match germline at one end; this may be a read error. With the read ending 3 residues before the CDR3 end, the germline J gene is used to fill in that end. This chain connects TRBV19 to TRBJ1-2, with D hard to call. This CDR3 spans 15 amino acids. From germline, CDR1 is LNHDA and CDR2 SQIVND (reference sequence). CDR3 amino acids: CASSTTGLASYDYTF. CDR3 DNA (partial): TGTGCCAGTAGTACGACTGGACTAGCCTCCTATGAC.

This clone has ten or more counts. The missing CDR3 end, 3 residues past where the read stops, is filled in from the germline J gene. V usage is TRBV20-1 and J usage is TRBJ2-1, with a weak D call TRBD2 (6 bases). V was pared by 6 bases and J by 2 bases, with 14 bases between. The CDR3 runs to 14 residues. The germline CDR1 and CDR2 sequences are DFQATT and SNEGSKA (reference sequence). The CDR3 sequence: CSASPVAAYNEQFF. The sequenced part of the CDR3 DNA is TGCAGTGCGAGCCCGGTAGCGGCCTACAATGAG.

Many counts were recorded for this clone. The read gets to within 3 residues of the CDR3 end, and the germline J gene fills in the rest. The genes are TRBV20-1 and TRBJ2-3; a possible D gene is TRBD1 (5 bases). Germline V gives CDR1 DFQATT, CDR2 SNEGSKA (reference sequence). The CDR3 runs to 17 residues. The germline V and J ends were trimmed by 0 bases and 0 bases, with 16 bases remaining between them. The sequenced CDR3 bases are TGCAGTGCTAGAGACGCACCTTGGGGCCTGAGCACAGATACG. This codes for CSARDAPWGLSTDT. The full CDR3 protein is CSARDAPWGLSTDTQYF.

At least ten counts were recorded for this clone. The CDR3 end falls 3 residues outside the read, so it is completed with the germline J gene. J is TRBJ1-5 and V is TRBV7-9; D perhaps matches TRBD1 (5 bases). The CDR3 is 15 residues long. Looked up from germline, CDR1 is SEHNR and CDR2 is FQNEAQ (reference sequence). The germline V and J ends were trimmed by 1 base and 2 bases, with 9 bases remaining between them. The CDR3 DNA, read in part, is TGTGCCAGCAGCTTAGAGGGCAGGGGCAATCAGCCC. This encodes CASSLEGRGNQP. The entire CDR3 reads CASSLEGRGNQPQHF. The full variable domain, rest sourced from reference TRBV7-9 and TRBJ1-5, is DTGVSQNPRHKITKRGQNVTFRCDPISEHNRLYWYRQTLGQGPEFLTYFQNEAQLEKSRLLSDRFSAERPKGSFSTLEIQRTEQGDSAMYLCASSLEGRGNQPQHFGDGTRLSIL.

This clone was seen ten or more times. Read data end 3 residues before the CDR3 end; the end is taken from the germline J gene. The chain is built from TRBV6-2 or TRBV6-3 and TRBJ2-7; 8 bases are a match to TRBD1. CDR3 size: 17 residues. V dropped 1 base and J dropped 0; count of bases not matched to a gene: 8. Per the germline V gene, CDR1 is MNHEY and CDR2 is SVGEGT. CDR3 bases read: TGTGCCAGCAGTTACTTCAGGGGGCTAGGCAACTCCTACGAG. This gives the protein CASSYFRGLGNSYE. The entire CDR3 reads CASSYFRGLGNSYEQYF.

The sample holds many counts of this clone. Read data end 3 residues before the CDR3 end; the end is taken from the germline J gene. V and J are TRBV20-1 and TRBJ2-7; TRBD2 matches 8 bases. The CDR3 extends over 17 amino acids. The V gene's germline CDR1 is DFQATT and CDR2 SNEGSKA (reference sequence). V was pared by 0 bases and J by 3 bases, with 13 bases of the junction left unmatched. CDR3 DNA (partial): TGCAGTGCTAGAGATGGAAGCGGGAGAGGTCCGATCTACGAG. Amino acid sequence: CSARDGSGRGPIYE. The entire CDR3 sequence reads CSARDGSGRGPIYEQYF.

This clone showed up many times. The read falls 3 residues short of the CDR3 end, and the missing part is taken from the germline J gene. This chain links TRBV20-1 with TRBJ2-1, with 10 bases aligning to TRBD1. Losses at the gene ends were 4 bases for V and 4 bases for J; bases not matched to a gene: 7. Germline CDR1 reads DFQATT; CDR2 reads SNEGSKA (reference sequence). This CDR3 has 15 residues. CDR3 protein: CSATAPGQGYNEQFF. The covered CDR3 bases are TGCAGTGCTACGGCCCCGGGACAGGGGTACAATGAG.

Concerning this clone itself: From the germline J gene comes the end of the CDR3, since the read stops 3 residues before it. The V gene is TRBV6-2 or TRBV6-3, the J gene TRBJ2-1; 7 bases map to TRBD2. There are 16 residues in the CDR3. After removal of 2 bases from V and 7 bases from J, the junction contained 11 bases not matched to a gene. Germline V gives CDR1 MNHEY, CDR2 SVGEGT. CDR3 amino acids: CASSYPGGRTTNEQFF. The sequenced part of the CDR3 DNA is TGTGCCAGCAGTTACCCCGGGGGGAGGACTACAAATGAG.

The sample holds many counts of this clone. The CDR3 is cut off 3 residues early in the read; its end comes from the germline J gene. The rearrangement uses TRBV6-2 or TRBV6-3 and TRBJ2-1, with D maybe TRBD1 (5 bases). The CDR3 is 14 residues long. The germline V gene has CDR1 MNHEY and CDR2 SVGEGT. The V and J ends lost 6 bases and 3 bases respectively, with 12 bases between them. CDR3 residues: CASSPRQSYNEQFF. The CDR3 DNA, read in part, is TGTGCCAGCAGCCCCAGACAGAGCTACAATGAG.

Ten or more counts support this clone. At one end the junction does not follow the germline gene, possibly because of a read error. The DNA ends 3 residues before the CDR3 does, and the rest of the CDR3 is filled in from the germline J gene. This rearrangement joins TRBV4-2 to TRBJ2-7, with 11 bases aligning to TRBD2. CDR3 length: 16 amino acids. Germline-derived CDR1 and CDR2 are LGHNA and YNFKEQ. The sequenced CDR3 bases are TGCGCCAGCAGCCAAGATGGGGGACTAGCGGACTACGAG. This codes for CASSQDGGLADYE. The whole CDR3 protein reads CASSQDGGLADYEQYF.

This clone appeared many times. Coverage ceases 3 residues before the CDR3 finishes, and the germline J gene fills in the end. The chain has TRBV20-1 and TRBJ2-7; TRBD1 is a possible D gene (6 bases). Trimming removed 5 bases at V and 0 bases at J, with 8 bases between. The CDR3 is 12 residues long. The germline gives CDR1 DFQATT, CDR2 SNEGSKA (reference sequence). CDR3 residues: CSARTASYEQYF. The DNA read from the CDR3 is TGCAGTGCTCGGACAGCCTCCTACGAG.

For this clone: Sequencing ends 3 residues short of the CDR3 end; the germline J gene provides the rest. This chain joins TRBV7-8 and TRBJ1-1; 7 nucleotides agree with TRBD1. Germline values: CDR1 SGHVS, CDR2 FQNEAQ. V shed 1 base, J shed 0 bases, and the junction held 2 bases outside the gene matches. CDR3 length: 15 amino acids. CDR3 bases read: TGTGCCAGCAGCTTAGGTGACAGGGTGAACACTGAA. This gives the protein CASSLGDRVNTE. From start to end, the CDR3 is CASSLGDRVNTEAFF.

The sample holds many counts of this clone. The read falls 3 residues short of the CDR3 end, and the missing part is taken from the germline J gene. V and J are TRBV19 and TRBJ2-1; tentatively, D is TRBD2 (6 bases). The V gene's germline CDR1 is LNHDA and CDR2 SQIVND (reference sequence). This CDR3 is built from 14 residues. V shed 6 bases and J shed 3 bases, with 12 bases lying between them. The DNA read from the CDR3 is TGTGCCAGTAGCCCCGGGACTTACTACAATGAG. Translated, it gives CASSPGTYYNE. The CDR3 in its entirety is CASSPGTYYNEQFF.

This clone occurred many times. The sequenced fragment ends 3 residues before the CDR3 boundary, so the rest is inferred from the germline J gene. This chain connects TRBV20-1 to TRBJ1-5; D ambiguous. Germline CDR1 DFQATT, CDR2 SNEGSKA (reference sequence). The CDR3 covers 14 residues. V was cut by 0 bases and J by 7 bases, with 13 bases left in between. The CDR3 reads CSARDPAGLQPQHF. The part of the CDR3 DNA that was read is TGCAGTGCTAGAGATCCCGCGGGATTGCAGCCC.

This clone showed up many times. The covered CDR3 bases are TGCGCCAGCAGCTCTGAGGGGGTGATGAACGAG. It is translated as CASSSEGVMNE. The full CDR3 protein is CASSSEGVMNEQYF. The chain carries TRBV5-1 and TRBJ2-7, with a weak D call TRBD1 (6 bases). The missing CDR3 end, 3 residues past where the read stops, is filled in from the germline J gene. In germline, CDR1 is SGHRS, CDR2 YFSETQ. The CDR3 extends over 14 amino acids. V was trimmed by 3 bases and J by 5 bases, leaving 15 bases between them.

This clone showed up many times. The CDR3 end is not reached by the read, which stops 3 residues before it; the germline J gene fills it in. This sequence joins TRBV20-1 and TRBJ2-7; 8 bases are shared with TRBD2. The CDR3 sequence is 13 residues long. Germline values: CDR1 DFQATT, CDR2 SNEGSKA (reference sequence). Losses at the gene ends were 6 bases for V and 4 bases for J; bases not matched to a gene: 8. CDR3 DNA (partial): TGCAGTGCCCCCGGCAGCGGGAGTTACGAG. Translating it yields CSAPGSGSYE. The CDR3 in full is CSAPGSGSYEQYF.

This clone came up many times. Incomplete CDR3 DNA: TGTGCCATCAGTGTTTTAGCGGGTGATTACAATGAG. Translated: CAISVLAGDYNE. The entire CDR3 protein is CAISVLAGDYNEQFF. This chain connects TRBV10-3 to TRBJ2-1; 7 nucleotides match TRBD2. Read sequence stops 3 residues before the CDR3 end, and the germline J gene provides the missing end. Germline loops: CDR1 ENHRY, CDR2 SYGVKD. Trimming took 4 bases from V and 4 from J; bases not matched to a gene: 7. The CDR3 loop spans 15 amino acids.

This clone has ten or more counts. The sequence runs out 3 residues before the end of the CDR3; the remainder is reconstructed from the germline J gene. The chain uses TRBV5-4 and TRBJ1-2; TRBD1 matches 8 bases. The CDR3 has 14 residues. Germline V gene data show CDR1 as SGHNT and CDR2 as YYREEE (reference sequence). The V and J ends lost 4 bases and 6 bases, in that order; junction bases with no gene match: 8. The part of the CDR3 DNA that was read is TGTGCCAGCAGCCCCTCGGACAGGGCGGATGGC. Its protein is CASSPSDRADG. The complete CDR3 reads CASSPSDRADGYTF.

Ten or more counts support this clone. Read data end 3 residues before the CDR3 end; the end is taken from the germline J gene. The chain recombines TRBV10-3 with TRBJ2-3; 11 positions match TRBD1. Trimming took 6 bases from V and 4 from J; bases not matched to a gene: 9. The CDR3 loop spans 16 amino acids. The germline gives CDR1 ENHRY, CDR2 SYGVKD. This chain's CDR3 is CAIRGDRGMGADTQYF. The CDR3 bases that were read are TGTGCCATCAGGGGGGACAGGGGGATGGGTGCAGATACG.

The sample holds a few counts of this clone. Read coverage stops 3 residues before the CDR3 terminus; the germline J gene supplies the remainder. The chain has TRBV10-2 and TRBJ2-3; D is undetermined. Trimming stripped 7 bases from V and 2 bases from J, with 4 bases between. From germline, CDR1 is WSHSY and CDR2 SAAADI. This CDR3 is 11 amino acids long. Partial CDR3 DNA: TGCGCCAGCACCCACACAGATACG. Encoded protein: CASTHTDT. The full CDR3 is CASTHTDTQYF.

In this sample, this clone turned up many times. One end of the junction does not line up with germline, which may come from a read error. The CDR3 extends 3 residues past the end of the read, so its final part is completed from the germline J gene. The genes are TRBV4-2 and TRBJ2-5; 10 bases map to TRBD1. CDR1 LGHNA and CDR2 YNFKEQ come from the germline V gene. The CDR3 has 15 amino acids. CDR3: CASSQGTGDQETQYF. The DNA read from the CDR3 is TGCGCCAGCAGCCAAGGGACAGGGGACCAAGAGACC.